One and the same sample provided the 10 T cell receptor beta chains below, sequenced in a study of shared T cell receptors in the human thymus. Data came from immunoSEQ multiplex PCR; TCRdb stores just in-frame clones and leaves some out. The data contain 600,000 or so clones, around 87% of them singletons. The sample was also reused in another study, on human thymus T cells.

The sequenced sample was thymocytes. Receptor source: a boy under three years old with a congenital heart defect.

This chain joins TRBV30 and TRBJ1-4; 7 nucleotides agree with TRBD1. The germline V gene has CDR1 GTSNPN and CDR2 SVGIG (reference sequence). The CDR3 has 12 amino acids. V lost 2 bases, J lost 12 bases, and 6 bases stayed unmatched. The CDR3 loop reads CAWSQTRGELFF. The DNA for the CDR3 is TGTGCCTGGAGTCAAACCAGGGGGGAACTGTTTTTT.

The chain combines TRBV6-5 with TRBJ1-1; 8 positions match TRBD1. CDR3 length equals 15 residues. The ends lost 2 bases at V and 1 base at J; junction bases unmatched: 3. Per germline, CDR1 MNHEY and CDR2 SVGAGI. The CDR3 reads CASSYGQGANTEAFF. The CDR3 bases are TGTGCCAGCAGTTACGGACAGGGAGCGAACACTGAAGCTTTCTTT.

The V gene is TRBV6-6, the J gene TRBJ2-1; TRBD2 matches 9 bases. This CDR3 comprises 15 residues. The ends lost 2 bases at V and 8 bases at J; junction bases unmatched: 7. CDR1 is MNHNY and CDR2 is SVGAGI in the germline V gene (reference sequence). The CDR3 region has the DNA TGTGCCAGCAGTTACGGGCGGGGGGGCCTAGATGAGCAGTTCTTC. It is translated as CASSYGRGGLDEQFF.

This clone appeared once. The CDR3 loop is CASSPWWGRDTQYF. In DNA form, the CDR3 reads TGTGCCAGCAGTCCCTGGTGGGGGAGGGATACGCAGTATTTT. V is TRBV28 and J is TRBJ2-3, with TRBD2 as a possible D gene (6 bases). Germline loops: CDR1 MDHEN, CDR2 SYDVKM. There are 14 residues in the CDR3. V lost 5 bases and J lost 6, with 15 bases in between.

The chain joins TRBV27 to TRBJ1-1, with D possibly being TRBD1 (6 bases). Looked up from germline, CDR1 is MNHEY and CDR2 is SMNVEV (reference sequence). The CDR3 runs 17 residues. The V gene lost 5 bases and the J gene lost 1 base, with 20 bases spanning the gap. The CDR3 DNA follows: TGTGCCAGCAGTACGTACGGACAGCAAACGCGGAACACTGAAGCTTTCTTT. Its protein product is CASSTYGQQTRNTEAFF.

The V call is TRBV10-3, the J call TRBJ1-1, with D maybe TRBD1 (5 bases). This CDR3 is 14 amino acids long. Germline assignment: CDR1 ENHRY and CDR2 SYGVKD. V was trimmed by 4 bases and J by 0 bases, leaving 9 bases between them. CDR3 nucleotide sequence: TGTGCCATCAGTGGGGGGGAGATGAACACTGAAGCTTTCTTT. This translates into CAISGGEMNTEAFF.

The chain joins TRBV27 to TRBJ1-2; 9 bases line up with TRBD1. The CDR3 totals 17 residues. V dropped 5 bases and J dropped 1; count of bases not matched to a gene: 11. Germline CDR1 reads MNHEY; CDR2 reads SMNVEV (reference sequence). CDR3 sequence: CASSPNAGTGLNYGYTF. The CDR3 nucleotides read TGTGCCAGCAGTCCCAACGCCGGGACAGGGCTTAACTATGGCTACACCTTC.

The rearrangement uses TRBV9 and TRBJ1-3; 7 nucleotides line up with TRBD1. This CDR3 region has 17 residues. The V segment lost 0 bases and the J segment 2 bases; nucleotides outside the gene matches: 8. The germline CDR1 and CDR2 sequences are SGDLS and YYNGEE. Here the CDR3 DNA reads TGTGCCAGCAGCGTAGCCAAGGGACAGATAACTGGAAACACCATATATTTT. Translating it yields CASSVAKGQITGNTIYF.

The genes are TRBV5-8 and TRBJ1-5, with D possibly TRBD1 on 5 matching bases. Per germline, CDR1 SGHTS and CDR2 YDEGEE. Trimming removed 0 bases from V and 4 bases from J, with 14 bases in between. The CDR3 is 16 amino acids. CDR3 region: CASSLAAGLGNQPQHF. As DNA, the CDR3 is TGTGCCAGCAGCTTGGCAGCGGGGCTCGGTAATCAGCCCCAGCATTTT.

The gene calls are TRBV5-1 and TRBJ2-7; possible D gene TRBD1, 6 bases. The germline V gene encodes CDR1 SGHRS and CDR2 YFSETQ. V lost 5 bases and J 3 bases, leaving 18 bases between the germline ends. The CDR3 is 15 amino acids. The CDR3 coding sequence is TGCGCCAGCAGTCCCAACAGGGTGGGAAACTACGAGCAGTACTTC. This codes for CASSPNRVGNYEQYF. Full variable domain (missing parts from reference TRBV5-1 and TRBJ2-7): KAGVTQTPRYLIKTRGQQVTLSCSPISGHRSVSWYQQTPGQGLQFLFEYFSETQRNKGNFPGRFSGRQFSNSRSEMNVSTLELGDSALYLCASSPNRVGNYEQYFGPGTRLTVT.